These 12 T cell receptor beta chains originate from one sample sequenced in a study of Ad26.COV2.S vaccination and SARS-CoV-2 variants. This table comes from immunoSEQ multiplex PCR, and its TCRdb copy is limited to in-frame clones, with some not included. The data contain about 330,000 clones, 85% to 90% of them singletons. Treatment noted: some 20 received Ad26.COV2.S at low or high dose, single or two shots; roughly 5 received placebo; per-sample allocation not given. All samples were drawn on day 63, counting from the first vaccine or placebo injection. The material sequenced was peripheral blood, taken in a trial of Ad26.COV2.S vaccine versus placebo. Source of these receptors: a person aged 18-60 years who received the Ad26.COV2.S COVID-19 vaccine or a placebo.

This rearrangement joins TRBV10-2 to TRBJ1-1; 9 nucleotides line up with TRBD1. Germline V CDR1 and CDR2: WSHSY, SAAADI. Trimming at V came to 6 bases and at J to 1 base, leaving 6 bases not matched to a gene. This CDR3 comprises 15 residues. The CDR3 reads CASSGTGITNTEAFF. The DNA for the CDR3 is TGCGCCAGCAGCGGGACAGGGATTACGAACACTGAAGCTTTCTTT.

This chain uses TRBV19 with TRBJ1-2; 12 bases are shared with TRBD1. The germline V gene encodes CDR1 LNHDA and CDR2 SQIVND (reference sequence). This CDR3 has 16 residues. With 9 bases clipped from V and 4 bases from J, the junction kept 12 bases outside the gene matches. The CDR3 bases are TGTGCCAGCAGCCGCCCCGGGACAGGGGGCATCTATGGCTACACCTTC. It yields the protein CASSRPGTGGIYGYTF.

The chain has TRBV6-2 or TRBV6-3 and TRBJ2-1; possibly TRBD1 or TRBD2 for D (5 bases each). CDR1 is MNHEY, CDR2 SVGEGT, per germline. The V end lost 5 bases, the J end lost 0 bases, and 17 bases lay between the germline ends. The CDR3 loop spans 17 amino acids. The CDR3 DNA sequence: TGTGCCAGCAGTCGTCCCCCGGGGCGGACCTCCTACAATGAGCAGTTCTTC. This sequence encodes CASSRPPGRTSYNEQFF.

The rearrangement links TRBV5-1 to TRBJ2-3; no firm D call. Trimming shortened V by 4 bases and J by 2 bases, and 11 bases separated the two germline ends. Per the germline V gene, CDR1 is SGHRS and CDR2 is YFSETQ. The CDR3 spans 14 residues. The CDR3 loop is CASSLPGLTDTQYF. The CDR3, as DNA: TGCGCCAGCAGCCTGCCGGGTCTCACAGATACGCAGTATTTT.

This clone was detected once. The chain has TRBV5-4 and TRBJ2-2, with 14 bases matching TRBD2. The J segment lost 2 bases and the V segment lost 3 bases, leaving 6 bases of the junction unmatched. CDR1 is SGHNT, CDR2 YYREEE, per germline (reference sequence). This CDR3 comprises 18 residues. The CDR3 protein is CASSSGLAGALNTGELFF. The DNA for the CDR3 is TGTGCCAGCAGCTCGGGACTAGCGGGGGCCCTTAACACCGGGGAGCTGTTTTTT.

The V gene is TRBV7-8, the J gene TRBJ2-1, with a possible D match to TRBD2 (6 bases). Between the trimmed V and J ends, which lost 6 bases and 8 bases, there was a span of 26 bases. The CDR3 has 17 residues. CDR1 and CDR2 (germline): SGHVS, FQNEAQ. CDR3 region: CASRPLWFPGELYEQFF. In nucleotides, the CDR3 is TGTGCCAGCAGACCCCTTTGGTTTCCGGGGGAATTGTATGAGCAGTTCTTC.

The chain uses TRBV12-5 and TRBJ2-1; possibly TRBD2 for D (6 bases). The germline V gene has CDR1 LGHNT and CDR2 FRNRAP. The CDR3 is 15 amino acids. With 6 bases removed from V and 0 bases from J, the gap between germline ends came to 12 bases. CDR3 sequence: CASGTGVGSYNEQFF. In nucleotides, the CDR3 is TGTGCTAGTGGGACGGGAGTTGGCTCCTACAATGAGCAGTTCTTC. The full variable domain, with the rest looked up from reference TRBV12-5 and TRBJ2-1, is DARVTQTPRHKVTEMGQEVTMRCQPILGHNTVFWYRQTMMQGLELLAYFRNRAPLDDSGMPKDRFSAEMPDATLATLKIQPSEPRDSAVYFCASGTGVGSYNEQFFGPGTRLTVL.

The J gene is TRBJ1-1, the V gene TRBV7-6; a possible D gene is TRBD1 (6 bases). Germline V CDR1 and CDR2: SGHVS, FNYEAQ. V was trimmed by 8 bases and J by 7 bases, leaving 11 bases between them. There are 11 residues in the CDR3. The CDR3 DNA sequence: TGTGCCAGCTCTGGGGGGCATGAAGCTTTCTTT. Its translation: CASSGGHEAFF.

The chain uses TRBV10-3 and TRBJ2-7; TRBD2 aligns across 8 bases. V was clipped by 10 bases and J by 4 bases; unmatched bases: 9. The CDR3 has 13 amino acids. Per germline, CDR1 ENHRY and CDR2 SYGVKD. The CDR3 region is CATGVSGDYEQYV. The CDR3 nucleotides are TGTGCCACCGGGGTTAGCGGGGATTACGAGCAGTACGTC.

The chain carries TRBV5-8 and TRBJ2-7; maybe TRBD2 (6 bases). Germline V gene data show CDR1 as SGHTS and CDR2 as YDEGEE. The CDR3 length is 15 residues. Trimming removed 3 bases from V and 5 bases from J, with 18 bases in between. Here the CDR3 DNA reads TGTGCCAGCAGCTCCGGGACTTCTAACAAAGACGAGCAGTACGTC. It yields the protein CASSSGTSNKDEQYV.

The chain combines TRBV7-2 with TRBJ2-3; TRBD2 matches 11 bases. The J segment lost 9 bases and the V segment lost 4 bases, leaving 15 bases of the junction unmatched. The CDR3 is 17 amino acids. Germline V gene sequence: CDR1 SGHTA, CDR2 FQGNSA. As DNA, the CDR3 is TGTGCCAGCAGCTCCTCGGGACTAGCGGCTTTGCCGGGGACGCAGTATTTT. As protein: CASSSSGLAALPGTQYF.

The V and J genes are TRBV29-1 and TRBJ1-2, with D unresolved. Looked up from germline, CDR1 is SQVTM and CDR2 is ANQGSEA. This CDR3 is built from 13 residues. The V end lost 3 bases, the J end lost 4 bases, and 12 bases lay between the germline ends. The CDR3 DNA follows: TGCAGCGTTGACTCCGCCTATATCTATGGCTACACCTTC. Residues: CSVDSAYIYGYTF.